This TCR beta chain came from a study of blood T cell repertoires in COVID-19. On the study more broadly: PBMCs, B-cell-depleted T cells, or T cells provided the cDNA or gDNA that made up the material.

The cohort comprised adults aged about 18 to 100 years residing in approximately 25 US areas. The germline V gene has CDR1 LGHDT and CDR2 YNNKEL (reference sequence). The V and J ends lost 4 bases and 8 bases, in that order; junction bases with no gene match: 6. The CDR3 is 15 amino acids. Sequencing was performed with immunoSEQ multiplex PCR; in TCRdb, only in-frame clones are kept and a portion is missing. Found here are 300,000 to 350,000 clones, roughly 89% of them singletons; the top ten hold 3.5% to 4.5%. This receptor was identified in a woman aged 18-29 years with acute COVID-19. The chain employs TRBV3-1 (or the pseudogene TRBV3-2) and TRBJ2-1, with 12 bases aligning to TRBD2. Specimen: PBMCs or T cells enriched from blood (not recorded which). CDR3 residues: CASSPRTSGMDEQFF. CDR3 in DNA: TGTGCCAGCAGCCCAAGGACTAGCGGGATGGATGAGCAGTTCTTC.